Sequencing of this T cell receptor beta chain was carried out in a study of blood T cell repertoires in COVID-19. The wider study: Italy, Spain and the United States were the sources of the convalescent and acute COVID-19 samples. PBMCs, B-cell-depleted T cells, or T cells provided the cDNA or gDNA that made up the material.

In the original processing: Quantification of nucleated cells was approximated via reference gene primer amplification. The method was immunoSEQ multiplex PCR; TCRdb's version includes in-frame clones alone and lacks a portion of them. That table is the source of V, J and clone size, and D and trimming were worked out from the DNA. The table shows about 160,000 clones, with less than 85% occurring only once. Resolution of symptoms, clearance, or two negative PCRs was present in recovered Cohort 3 donors. J gave up 3 bases and V 6 bases, and 7 bases lay outside the gene matches. The V gene's germline CDR1 is MNHEY and CDR2 SVGAGI. This CDR3 comprises 14 residues.

This sequence joins TRBV6-5 and TRBJ2-7; the match to TRBD2 covers 8 bases. The TCR was taken from a woman aged 45-59 years who had recovered from COVID-19. The sample was PBMCs or T cells enriched from blood (not recorded which). The CDR3 bases are TGTGCCAGCAGGCGGGGGGAAGGGGTCTACGAGCAGTACGTC. Protein product: CASRRGEGVYEQYV.